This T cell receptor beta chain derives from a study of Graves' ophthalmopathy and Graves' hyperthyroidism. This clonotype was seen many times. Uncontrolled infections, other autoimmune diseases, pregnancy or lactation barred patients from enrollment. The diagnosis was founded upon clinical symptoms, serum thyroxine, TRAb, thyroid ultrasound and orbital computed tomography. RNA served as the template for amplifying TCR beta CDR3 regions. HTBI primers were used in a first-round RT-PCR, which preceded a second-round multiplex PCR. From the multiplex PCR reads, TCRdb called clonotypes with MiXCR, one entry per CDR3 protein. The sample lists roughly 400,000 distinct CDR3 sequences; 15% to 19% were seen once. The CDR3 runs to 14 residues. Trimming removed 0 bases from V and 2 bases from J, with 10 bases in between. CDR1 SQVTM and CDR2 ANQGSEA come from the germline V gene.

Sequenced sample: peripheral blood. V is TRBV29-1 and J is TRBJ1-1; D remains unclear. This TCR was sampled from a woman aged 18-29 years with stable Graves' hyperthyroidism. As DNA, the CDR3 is TGCAGCGTTGAAGATCCCCCACGTAACACTGAAGCTTTCTTT. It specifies CSVEDPPRNTEAFF.